This T cell receptor (beta chain) was identified during a study of cytomegalovirus exposure and HLA in healthy donors. Study information: About 80 million unique TCRs, all from HLA-typed donors, were included in an early release of the data. Study observations and caveats: Immune exposure was documented only through CMV serostatus. The authors reported that TCR beta sequences could predict HLA-A and HLA-B alleles. These predictions were accurate for most subjects in the first cohort.

The PCR contained 60 Vbeta and 13 Jbeta primers. The data were produced by immunoSEQ multiplex PCR, yet TCRdb's version contains in-frame clones alone and is incomplete. The table shows about 160,000 clones, with 80% to 90% occurring only once. Trimming took off 6 bases at V and 5 bases at J, with 13 bases between the two ends. The CDR3 loop spans 13 amino acids. Germline CDR1 reads MRHNA; CDR2 reads SNTAGT. Remarks on this clone: What it binds is unknown.

Sequenced: PBMCs. V usage is TRBV6-4 and J usage is TRBJ2-5; TRBD1 might be the D (6 bases). The receptor was isolated from a male donor in good health and CMV-seronegative. Written as DNA, the CDR3 is TGTGCCAGCAGCCGGGAAAGGGGGGAGACCCAGTACTTC. Translation gives CASSRERGETQYF.